The 10 T cell receptor beta chains listed next were all sequenced from one sample in a study of shared clonotypes between healthy human individuals. Clones were read by immunoSEQ multiplex PCR, and TCRdb kept only the in-frame ones, dropping some. The sample carries roughly 2 million clones, 95% recorded once. Sequenced material: naive CD4+ T cells sorted from blood. Subset noted: CD45RA+ positively selected. The source is a young man in good health.

The V gene is TRBV4-1, the J gene TRBJ1-1; 8 positions agree with TRBD1. There are 14 residues in the CDR3. V lost 4 bases, J lost 1 base, and 2 bases stayed unmatched. Germline-derived CDR1 and CDR2 are MGHRA and YSYEKL. The CDR3 nucleotides are TGCGCCAGCAGCCGGACAGGGAGGAACACTGAAGCTTTCTTT. Translated: CASSRTGRNTEAFF.

V usage is TRBV4-1 and J usage is TRBJ2-1; D not certain. V lost 1 base, J lost 0 bases, and 13 bases lay in between. Germline CDR1 is MGHRA and CDR2 is YSYEKL. The CDR3 is 17 amino acids. The CDR3 region is CASSQVVAHHSYNEQFF. Written as DNA, the CDR3 is TGCGCCAGCAGCCAAGTTGTGGCGCACCACTCCTACAATGAGCAGTTCTTC.

V usage is TRBV6-5 and J usage is TRBJ2-3; D is perhaps TRBD1 or TRBD2 (5 bases each). V was trimmed by 0 bases and J by 5 bases, leaving 12 bases between them. CDR1 and CDR2 from the germline V gene are MNHEY and SVGAGI. The CDR3 has 15 residues. CDR3: CASSYSGTSLDTQYF. The CDR3 DNA follows: TGTGCCAGCAGTTACTCCGGGACGTCCTTAGATACGCAGTATTTT.

This chain links TRBV7-2 with TRBJ1-3, with 7 positions matching TRBD1. The CDR3 is 19 residues long. V lost 7 bases, J lost 4 bases, and 22 bases stayed unmatched. In germline, CDR1 is SGHTA, CDR2 FQGNSA. The CDR3 is CASNLLSGTVRRGGNTIYF. The CDR3 DNA reads as TGTGCCAGCAACCTTCTCTCCGGGACAGTTCGTCGGGGAGGAAACACCATATATTTT.

The chain uses TRBV9 and TRBJ2-3; 10 bases agree with TRBD2. V was clipped by 2 bases and J by 4 bases; unmatched bases: 10. This CDR3 has 17 residues. Germline-derived CDR1 and CDR2 are SGDLS and YYNGEE. For the CDR3, the DNA is TGTGCCAGCAGCGTCGTAGGCCAAAGCGGGAGGGCAGATACGCAGTATTTT. It is translated as CASSVVGQSGRADTQYF. Using reference TRBV9 and TRBJ2-3 for the parts outside the CDR3, the full variable domain is DSGVTQTPKHLITATGQRVTLRCSPRSGDLSVYWYQQSLDQGLQFLIQYYNGEERAKGNILERFSAQQFPDLHSELNLSSLELGDSALYFCASSVVGQSGRADTQYFGPGTRLTVL.

The chain carries TRBV9 and TRBJ1-3, with 7 bases that match TRBD1. Germline V gene data show CDR1 as SGDLS and CDR2 as YYNGEE. Trimming cost V 4 bases and J 4 bases; bases outside gene matches: 8. The CDR3 consists of 15 residues. CDR3 loop: CASSPLGTAGNTIYF. In DNA form, the CDR3 reads TGTGCCAGCAGCCCCCTCGGGACAGCCGGAAACACCATATATTTT.

This chain uses TRBV11-2 with TRBJ2-5; D is undetermined. The CDR3 is 14 residues long. V gave up 5 bases and J gave up 4 bases, with 14 bases separating them. Germline V lookup: CDR1 SGHAT, CDR2 FQNNGV. In DNA form, the CDR3 reads TGTGCCAGCAGCCTGGGGTCCTATGGAGAGACCCAGTACTTC. It translates to CASSLGSYGETQYF.

This clone appeared a few times. The chain carries TRBV19 and TRBJ1-1; D gene ambiguous. Germline values: CDR1 LNHDA, CDR2 SQIVND (reference sequence). V was pared by 6 bases and J by 1 base, with 12 bases between. The CDR3 contains 14 residues. The CDR3 nucleotides read TGTGCCAGTAGGGACTTTATTCGGAACACTGAAGCTTTCTTT. It is translated as CASRDFIRNTEAFF.

This clone is a singleton in its sample. The gene calls are TRBV2 and TRBJ2-2; D possibly corresponds to TRBD2 (5 bases). The V end was cut by 1 base, the J end by 5 bases, with 8 bases between. Germline CDR1 is SNHLY and CDR2 is FYNNEI. The CDR3 loop spans 14 amino acids. The CDR3 here is CASSEGTGTGELFF. CDR3 sequence (DNA): TGTGCCAGCAGTGAAGGAACGGGGACCGGGGAGCTGTTTTTT.

In the case of this clone: The same CDR3 arises from other DNA sequences in this sample as well. The J gene is TRBJ2-7, the V gene TRBV6-5; 8 bases fit TRBD1. This CDR3 is built from 15 residues. Germline V gives CDR1 MNHEY, CDR2 SVGAGI. The V gene end was trimmed by 0 bases and the J gene end by 3 bases; junction bases not matched to a gene: 4. CDR3 coding DNA: TGTGCCAGCAGTTACTCGGGCAGGGGGCTCTACGAGCAGTACTTC. Translating gives CASSYSGRGLYEQYF.